The 5 T cell receptor beta chains below were found in one sample sequenced in a study of metastatic and nonmetastatic thyroid tumors. Through MiXCR, TCRdb re-clonotyped the PCR reads. The sample gives 25,000 to 35,000 clones, around 32% of which show up once; 30% to 40% is in the top ten. No patient had received any treatment before thyroid surgery. Sequencing input: blood. These receptor sequences come from a female donor with papillary thyroid cancer or a benign thyroid nodule (not recorded which). Some clones in this sample may be carry-over from other donors' samples.

This clone came up many times. The chain links TRBV3-1 to TRBJ1-2, with a tentative D call TRBD1 (5 bases). V was trimmed by 1 base and J by 5 bases, leaving 20 bases between them. The germline CDR1 and CDR2 sequences are LGHDT and YNNKEL (reference sequence). CDR3 length: 17 amino acids. The CDR3 loop reads CASSQVGPSIALYGYTF. As DNA, the CDR3 is TGTGCCAGCAGCCAAGTGGGACCTTCTATAGCCCTTTATGGCTACACCTTC.

Only a few counts were recorded for this clone. Other DNA sequences in this specimen translate into the identical CDR3. The chain combines TRBV6-1 with TRBJ2-7, with 8 bases identical to TRBD2. CDR3 length equals 14 residues. V lost 6 bases and J lost 4; bases outside the gene matches: 8. In germline, CDR1 is MNHNS, CDR2 SASEGT. CDR3 DNA: TGTGCCAGCAGAAGAGCGGGAGCTCTTTACGAGCAGTACTTC. This translates into CASRRAGALYEQYF.

The J gene is TRBJ2-7, the V gene TRBV5-1; D tentatively reads TRBD1 or TRBD2 (6 bases each). The germline V gene encodes CDR1 SGHRS and CDR2 YFSETQ. The CDR3 loop spans 13 amino acids. The V end was cut by 4 bases, the J end by 5 bases, with 13 bases between. CDR3 region: CASSRTTGNEQYF. As DNA, the CDR3 is TGCGCCAGCAGCCGGACTACAGGGAACGAGCAGTACTTC.

In its sample, this clone was seen a few times. This sequence may be a read error, since a much larger clone differs from it by one base. This chain joins TRBV7-9 and TRBJ2-3; no reliable D call. V gave up 2 bases and J gave up 4 bases, with 10 bases separating them. CDR1 SEHNR and CDR2 FQNEAQ come from the germline V gene (reference sequence). The CDR3 loop spans 14 amino acids. This chain's CDR3 is CASSLSRASDTQYF. CDR3 DNA sequence: TGTGCCAGCAGCTTAAGTCGAGCCTCAGATACGCAGTATTTT.

The sample holds many counts of this clone. V is TRBV5-1 and J is TRBJ2-4, with D tentatively TRBD2 (5 bases). Germline lookup yields CDR1 SGHRS and CDR2 YFSETQ. Trimming left V 0 bases short and J 5 bases short, with 9 bases between. The CDR3 sequence is 14 residues long. The CDR3 region is CASSLGGKENIQYF. CDR3 DNA sequence: TGCGCCAGCAGCTTGGGAGGGAAGGAAAACATTCAGTACTTC.